The rows below give T cell receptor beta chains drawn from one sample of a study of blood T cell repertoires in COVID-19. Produced via immunoSEQ multiplex PCR; TCRdb's table is partial and in-frame only. In the table there are almost 400,000 clones, roughly 86% of which are singletons. The sequenced material came from PBMCs or T cells enriched from blood (not recorded which). The receptors originated from a young woman who had recovered from COVID-19. Each CDR3 is given with its conserved first and last residue. D genes are given only for firm matches. The size field is filled for only some rows; it gives once, few, many or a size class.

>-|TRBV19|-|TRBJ2-1
CASSQQSYNEQFF
TGTGCCAGTAGTCAACAGAGTTACAATGAGCAGTTCTTC
>TRBD2|TRBV7-9|-|TRBJ2-1
CASSLLPGSAGGGDEQFF
TGTGCCAGCAGCTTATTACCCGGGTCAGCGGGGGGCGGGGATGAGCAGTTCTTC
>TRBD1|TRBV28|-|TRBJ1-1
CASSSLTGRISEAFF
TGTGCCAGCAGTTCGCTGACAGGGAGGATTTCTGAAGCTTTCTTT
>-|TRBV6-6|-|TRBJ2-7
CASSLDNYEQYF
TGTGCCAGCAGCCTTGACAACTACGAGCAGTACTTC
>TRBD1|TRBV5-1|-|TRBJ1-6
CASSPTTGSNSPLHF
TGCGCCAGCAGCCCAACGACAGGGAGCAATTCACCCCTCCACTTT
>-|TRBV6-1|once|TRBJ1-2
CASSEVWTANYGYTF
TGTGCCAGCAGTGAAGTCTGGACAGCTAACTATGGCTACACCTTC
>TRBD2|TRBV19|-|TRBJ2-7
CASSIEAGAPYEQYF
TGTGCCAGTAGTATAGAAGCGGGAGCGCCCTACGAGCAGTACTTC
>TRBD2|TRBV19|-|TRBJ2-7
CASSPRTSGSGEQYF
TGTGCCAGTAGTCCAAGGACTAGCGGGAGTGGGGAGCAGTACTTC
>TRBD2|TRBV7-2|-|TRBJ2-1
CASSLASGGAYNEQFF
TGTGCCAGCAGCTTAGCTAGCGGGGGGGCCTACAATGAGCAGTTCTTC
>-|TRBV4-1|-|TRBJ1-2
CASSQPPPRDYGYTF
TGCGCCAGCAGCCAACCCCCGCCCAGGGACTATGGCTACACCTTC
>TRBD2|TRBV14|-|TRBJ2-7
CASSQASGNYEQYF
TGTGCCAGCAGCCAGGCCAGCGGGAACTACGAGCAGTACTTC
>TRBD2|TRBV7-9|-|TRBJ2-7
CASSLGSGRAWGYEQYF
TGTGCCAGCAGCTTAGGTAGCGGGAGGGCATGGGGCTACGAGCAGTACTTC
>-|TRBV7-2|-|TRBJ2-2
CASRLGRGLTGGSAGELFF
TGTGCCAGCAGACTCGGGCGGGGATTAACCGGGGGTTCCGCCGGGGAGCTGTTTTTT
>TRBD2|TRBV11-1|-|TRBJ2-1
CASSLAGTSGSYNEQFF
TGTGCCAGCAGCTTAGCGGGGACTAGCGGGAGCTACAATGAGCAGTTCTTC
>-|TRBV19|-|TRBJ1-5
CASSTRTGLGQPQHF
TGTGCCAGTAGTACGAGAACAGGGCTTGGCCAGCCCCAGCATTTT
>TRBD1|TRBV27|-|TRBJ2-3
CASSTYGQGGRTDTQYF
TGTGCCAGCAGTACCTATGGACAGGGGGGGCGCACAGATACGCAGTATTTT
>-|TRBV19|-|TRBJ1-5
CASSAIHRGNQPQHF
TGTGCCAGTAGTGCGATCCACAGGGGCAATCAGCCCCAGCATTTT
>TRBD1|TRBV9|-|TRBJ1-6
CASSDGTGGRSPLHF
TGTGCCAGCAGCGACGGGACAGGGGGCCGCTCACCCCTCCACTTT
>TRBD2|TRBV5-1|-|TRBJ2-3
CASSLKYRASGSVGTDTQYF
TGCGCCAGCAGCTTGAAGTACCGTGCTAGCGGGAGTGTGGGCACAGATACGCAGTATTTT
>TRBD1|TRBV5-6|-|TRBJ1-1
CASSIRDRNTEAFF
TGTGCCAGCAGCATCCGGGACAGGAACACTGAAGCTTTCTTT
>TRBD1|TRBV7-9|-|TRBJ2-2
CASSLPDRADTGELFF
TGTGCCAGCAGCTTACCCGACAGGGCGGACACCGGGGAGCTGTTTTTT
>-|TRBV5-1|once|TRBJ2-2
CASSISGETGELFF
TGCGCCAGCAGCATTAGCGGAGAGACCGGGGAGCTGTTTTTT
>-|TRBV4-1|once|TRBJ2-2
CASSLELGGITNTGELFF
TGCGCCAGCAGCCTAGAGTTGGGGGGAATAACGAACACCGGGGAGCTGTTTTTT
>-|TRBV9|few|TRBJ1-2
CASSVASQGYYGYTF
TGTGCCAGCAGCGTAGCTTCGCAGGGGTACTATGGCTACACCTTC
>-|TRBV5-1|-|TRBJ1-6
CASSPGQGSPSPLHF
TGCGCCAGCAGCCCCGGGCAGGGTTCCCCTTCACCCCTCCACTTT
>-|TRBV28|once|TRBJ1-1
CASRPSLGHMNTEAFF
TGTGCCAGCAGGCCAAGCCTGGGACACATGAACACTGAAGCTTTCTTT
>-|TRBV7-2|-|TRBJ1-2
CASSLDSGRVWGYTF
TGTGCCAGCAGCTTAGATTCCGGGAGGGTCTGGGGCTACACCTTC
>-|TRBV5-1|many|TRBJ1-2
CASSSDGVYGYTF
TGCGCCAGCAGCTCTGACGGGGTCTATGGCTACACCTTC
>-|TRBV5-1|-|TRBJ2-7
CASSFTGLGEQYF
TGCGCCAGCAGCTTTACAGGGTTGGGCGAGCAGTACTTC
>TRBD1|TRBV6-5|-|TRBJ2-7
CASSRTGAGEQYF
TGTGCCAGCAGTCGAACAGGGGCCGGCGAGCAGTACTTC
>-|TRBV18|-|TRBJ2-1
CASSRSQGTYNEQFF
TGTGCCAGCTCACGATCACAGGGAACCTACAATGAGCAGTTCTTC
>TRBD1|TRBV10-3|-|TRBJ2-7
CAISPGQRYPYEQYF
TGTGCCATCAGTCCGGGACAGAGATACCCCTACGAGCAGTACTTC
>-|TRBV28|-|TRBJ2-7
CASRALRLSYEQYF
TGTGCCAGCAGAGCCTTGCGGCTCTCCTACGAGCAGTACTTC
>-|TRBV3-1/TRBV3-2|-|TRBJ1-3
CASSQDRVGGNTIYF
TGTGCCAGCAGCCAAGACAGGGTTGGAGGAAACACCATATATTTT
>TRBD2|TRBV27|-|TRBJ2-7
CASSLSTSGAREQYF
TGTGCCAGCAGTTTATCGACTAGCGGAGCAAGGGAGCAGTACTTC
>-|TRBV3-1/TRBV3-2|-|TRBJ2-1
CASSQDRGGNEQFF
TGTGCCAGCAGCCAAGATCGAGGAGGCAATGAGCAGTTCTTC
>-|TRBV28|-|TRBJ2-4
CASSFGQKRGWKNIQYF
TGTGCCAGCAGTTTTGGACAGAAAAGGGGGTGGAAAAACATTCAGTACTTC
>-|TRBV12-3/TRBV12-4|-|TRBJ2-7
CASSFSRVEQYF
TGTGCCAGCAGTTTCTCGCGGGTAGAGCAGTACTTC
>TRBD1|TRBV7-2|-|TRBJ1-2
CASSPALPGDRGKNGYTF
TGTGCCAGCAGCCCAGCCCTTCCCGGGGACAGGGGAAAGAATGGCTACACCTTC
>-|TRBV11-2|-|TRBJ1-2
CASSPTWGSYGYTF
TGTGCCAGCAGCCCGACGTGGGGCAGCTATGGCTACACCTTC
>-|TRBV5-1|-|TRBJ1-2
CASSSSEDGYTF
TGCGCCAGCAGCAGTTCAGAGGATGGCTACACCTTC
>-|TRBV19|-|TRBJ1-2
CASRKEGPNYGYTF
TGTGCCAGTAGGAAGGAGGGACCTAACTATGGCTACACCTTC
>TRBD1|TRBV18|-|TRBJ1-2
CASSRQGNYGYTF
TGTGCCAGCTCGCGACAGGGAAACTATGGCTACACCTTC